The present T cell receptor (beta chain) was sequenced within a study of blood T cell repertoires in COVID-19. Study context: Specimens from acute and convalescent COVID-19 originated in the United States, Italy and Spain.

As processed by the authors: Reference gene primer amplification yielded estimated nucleated cell counts. TCRdb's copy holds only in-frame clones and misses some; the assay was immunoSEQ multiplex PCR. That table is the source of V, J and clone size, and D and trimming were worked out from the DNA. Of 65,000 to 70,000 clones detected, less than 85% appear once; the ten largest clones hold roughly 15%. The germline V gene has CDR1 SGHTA and CDR2 FQGTGA. The V end was cut by 5 bases, the J end by 3 bases, with 20 bases between. The CDR3 sequence is 18 residues long. The clonotype originates from a man older than 75 with active COVID-19. This rearrangement joins TRBV7-3 to TRBJ2-6; perhaps TRBD2 as D (5 bases). The sample was peripheral blood. The CDR3 sequence: CASSLALGGFFGANVLTF. The CDR3 DNA reads TGTGCCAGCAGCCTAGCCCTAGGCGGATTCTTTGGGGCCAACGTCCTGACTTTC.